A selection of T cell receptor beta chains follows, all from one sample in a study of cytomegalovirus exposure and HLA in healthy donors. TCRdb's copy holds only in-frame clones and misses some; the assay was immunoSEQ multiplex PCR. Of around 200,000 clones in the sample, 75% to 90% are singletons; the top ten hold around 3%. Sequencing used PBMCs. The receptors derive from a woman between 40 and 55 years old in good health and CMV-seronegative. CDR3s include the opening cysteine and the closing phenylalanine or tryptophan.

v_call,cdr3_aa
TRBV5-4,CASSSGVMNTEAFF
TRBV5-8,CASSPRTGLPEAFF
TRBV28,CASRGLTGTPNTEAFF
TRBV6-7,CASTLPDSGRACNEQYF
TRBV7-7,CASSLSVATDTQYF
TRBV7-2,CASSANRVQETQYF
TRBV28,CASDGYRGAYGYTF
TRBV5-1,CASSIQGDNSPLHF
TRBV7-9,CASSSPTGTSGNTIYF
TRBV11-2,CASSLGGPREAFF
TRBV7-9,CASSPPGLAGNEQFF
TRBV6-1,CASSEALRRTGNSPLHF
TRBV7-3,CASSFTGGETQYF
TRBV9,CASSVGSSGPYNEQFF
TRBV5-1,CASRRTVNGNTIYF
TRBV11-2,CASSLAPGEADTQYF
TRBV7-3,CASSLMGGEAFF
TRBV7-9,CASSASSGRTYEQYF
TRBV19,CASRGGQGAGQPQHF
TRBV28,CASRGVGTGDDYGYTF
TRBV6-5,CASSYLRSDYNEQFF
TRBV5-1,CASSSGQRNAGELFF
TRBV27,CASTPVGTGGFEQYF
TRBV30,CAWSADSNQPQHF
TRBV6-6,CASSRPGQGAGELFF
TRBV7-8,CASSTALAGGRTDTQYF
TRBV19,CASSPTTGFAEAFF
TRBV18,CASSPPAGRGETQYF
TRBV7-8,CASSLGTRRGLAKNIQYF
TRBV5-8,CASSLRQGANEKLFF
TRBV10-2,CASSEIGQEGETQYF
TRBV5-1,CASSSSSGGRRETQYF
TRBV6-1,CAATGGRTDTQYF
TRBV7-9,CASSLRDSNTDTQYF
TRBV2,CASSQDMNTEAFF
TRBV27,CASRTGTASTDTQYF
TRBV28,CASSSTAYEQYF
TRBV7-3,CASSKNSALSTDTQYF
TRBV28,CASSTLTGGATIYF
TRBV7-8,CASSLGGRVLYEQYF
TRBV2,CASTGGGRLNQPQHF
TRBV6-1,CASQTSGSYNEQFF
TRBV19,CASSMITGGYEQYF
TRBV10-1,CASSEGGGSSYNEQFF
TRBV6-1,CASSDNLGRFSYNEQFF